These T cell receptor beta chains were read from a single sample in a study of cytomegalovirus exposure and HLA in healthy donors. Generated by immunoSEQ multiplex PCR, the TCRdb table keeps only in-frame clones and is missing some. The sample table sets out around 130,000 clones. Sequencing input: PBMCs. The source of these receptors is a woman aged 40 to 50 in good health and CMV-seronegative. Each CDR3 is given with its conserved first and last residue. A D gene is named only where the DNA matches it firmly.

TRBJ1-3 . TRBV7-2 CASSLEERFRPGNTIYF TGTGCCAGCAGCTTAGAGGAGAGATTCCGTCCCGGAAACACCATATATTTT
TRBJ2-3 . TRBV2 CASSPGHRWHGTDTQYF TGTGCCAGCAGCCCGGGACACCGCTGGCATGGCACAGATACGCAGTATTTT
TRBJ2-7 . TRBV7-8 CASSSRTANSYEQYF TGTGCCAGCAGCTCCCGGACAGCCAACTCCTACGAGCAGTACTTC
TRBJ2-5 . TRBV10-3 CAISELSEETQYF TGTGCCATCAGTGAGTTGAGCGAAGAGACCCAGTACTTC
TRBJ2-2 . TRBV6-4 CASNTGRDTGELFF TGTGCCAGCAACACAGGGAGGGACACCGGGGAGCTGTTTTTT
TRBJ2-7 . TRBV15 CATSRGGTAGEQYF TGTGCCACCAGCAGAGGGGGGACTGCGGGTGAGCAGTACTTC
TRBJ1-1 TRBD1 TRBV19 CASSIDDRGRRTEAFF TGTGCCAGTAGTATCGACGACAGGGGGCGGAGGACTGAAGCTTTCTTT
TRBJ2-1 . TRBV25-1 CASSEFDPGEQFF TGTGCCAGCAGTGAGTTCGATCCCGGTGAGCAGTTCTTC
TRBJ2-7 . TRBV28 CASSLEDQDEQYF TGTGCCAGCAGTTTGGAAGATCAGGACGAGCAGTACTTC
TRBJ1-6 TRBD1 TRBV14 CASSQGTGGSPLHF TGTGCCAGCAGCCAAGGGACAGGGGGTTCACCCCTCCACTTT
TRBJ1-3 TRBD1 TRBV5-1 CASSSLRQGPGKDTIYF TGCGCCAGCAGCTCGCTCCGACAGGGGCCGGGAAAAGACACCATATATTTT
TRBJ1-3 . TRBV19 CASTIRGSSGNTIYF TGTGCCAGTACCATCCGAGGGAGCTCTGGAAACACCATATATTTT
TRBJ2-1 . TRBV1 CTSSRGERDYNEQFF TGCACCAGCAGCCGGGGCGAGCGGGATTACAATGAGCAGTTCTTC
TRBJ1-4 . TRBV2 CASRGQSNEKLFF TGTGCCAGCAGAGGACAGAGTAATGAAAAACTGTTTTTT
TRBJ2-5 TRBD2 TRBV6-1 CASSSGTRETQYF TGTGCCAGCAGCTCAGGGACTAGGGAGACCCAGTACTTC
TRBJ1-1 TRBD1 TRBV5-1 CASSLAKGAGRNEAFF TGCGCCAGCAGCTTGGCCAAGGGGGCAGGGAGAAATGAAGCTTTCTTT
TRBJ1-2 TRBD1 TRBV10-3 CAISEPTTGVDYGYTF TGTGCCATCAGTGAGCCGACAACAGGGGTTGACTATGGCTACACCTTC
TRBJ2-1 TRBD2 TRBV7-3 CASSPPGGAGNEQFF TGTGCCAGCAGCCCCCCGGGGGGGGCGGGGAATGAGCAGTTCTTC
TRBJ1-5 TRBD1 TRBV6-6 CASSYNRGLNQPQHF TGTGCCAGCAGTTACAACAGGGGGCTCAATCAGCCCCAGCATTTT
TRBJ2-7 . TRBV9 CASSVAGNVAYEQYF TGTGCCAGCAGCGTAGCAGGGAACGTTGCCTACGAGCAGTACTTC
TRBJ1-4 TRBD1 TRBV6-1 CASSIGGTGNEKLFF TGTGCCAGCAGTATTGGAGGGACAGGGAATGAAAAACTGTTTTTT
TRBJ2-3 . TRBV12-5 CASGFTTGRDTQYF TGTGCTAGTGGTTTCACTACAGGGAGAGATACGCAGTATTTT
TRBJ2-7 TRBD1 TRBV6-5 CASSYGDRSTYEQYF TGTGCCAGCAGTTACGGGGACAGGTCGACCTACGAGCAGTACTTC
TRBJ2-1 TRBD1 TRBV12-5 CASGTGTGGNEQFF TGTGCTAGTGGCACAGGGACAGGGGGCAATGAGCAGTTCTTC
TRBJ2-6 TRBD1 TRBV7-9 CASSLGTGGSGANVLTF TGTGCCAGCAGCTTAGGGACAGGGGGTTCTGGGGCCAACGTCCTGACTTTC
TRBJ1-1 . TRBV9 CASSVVGGSEAFF TGTGCCAGCAGCGTAGTGGGAGGCAGTGAAGCTTTCTTT
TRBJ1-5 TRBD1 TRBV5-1 CASRAGQGFNQPQHF TGCGCCAGCAGGGCCGGACAGGGCTTCAATCAGCCCCAGCATTTT
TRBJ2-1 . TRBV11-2 CASAIYLIF TGTGCCAGCGCGATTTACTTAATCTTC
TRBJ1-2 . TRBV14 CASSQGGRSYGYTF TGTGCCAGCAGCCAAGGGGGGCGCTCATATGGCTACACCTTC
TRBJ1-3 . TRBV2 CASSEGAFRTIYF TGTGCCAGCAGTGAGGGGGCCTTTCGGACCATATATTTT